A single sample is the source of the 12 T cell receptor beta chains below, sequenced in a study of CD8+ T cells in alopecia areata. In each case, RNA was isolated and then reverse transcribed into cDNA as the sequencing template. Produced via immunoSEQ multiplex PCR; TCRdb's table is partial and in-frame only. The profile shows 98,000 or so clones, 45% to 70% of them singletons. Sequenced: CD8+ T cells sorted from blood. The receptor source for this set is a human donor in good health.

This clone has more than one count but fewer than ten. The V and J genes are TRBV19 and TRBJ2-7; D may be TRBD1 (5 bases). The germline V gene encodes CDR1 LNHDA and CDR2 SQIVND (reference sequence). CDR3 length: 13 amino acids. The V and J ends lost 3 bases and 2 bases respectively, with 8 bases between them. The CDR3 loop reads CASSMARAYEQYF. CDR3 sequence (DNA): TGTGCCAGTAGTATGGCCAGGGCCTACGAGCAGTACTTC.

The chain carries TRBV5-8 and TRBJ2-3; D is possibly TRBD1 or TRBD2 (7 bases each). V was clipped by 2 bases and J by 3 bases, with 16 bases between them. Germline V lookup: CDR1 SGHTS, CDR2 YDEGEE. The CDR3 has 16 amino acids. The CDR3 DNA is TGTGCCAGCAGCTTCGGTTCAGGGGGGGAAACAGATACGCAGTATTTT. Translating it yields CASSFGSGGETDTQYF.

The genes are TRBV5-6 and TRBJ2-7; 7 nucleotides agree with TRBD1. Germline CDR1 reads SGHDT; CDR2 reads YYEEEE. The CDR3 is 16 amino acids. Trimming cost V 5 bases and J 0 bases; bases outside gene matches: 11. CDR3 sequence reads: CASSFGWTGSSYEQYF. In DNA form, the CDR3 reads TGTGCCAGCAGTTTTGGGTGGACAGGAAGCTCCTACGAGCAGTACTTC.

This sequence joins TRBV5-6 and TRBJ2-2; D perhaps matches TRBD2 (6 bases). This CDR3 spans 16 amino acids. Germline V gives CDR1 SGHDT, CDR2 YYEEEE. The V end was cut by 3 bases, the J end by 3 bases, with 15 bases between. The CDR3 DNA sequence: TGTGCCAGCAGCTCTTGGGGGACTGGATACACCGGGGAGCTGTTTTTT. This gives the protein CASSSWGTGYTGELFF.

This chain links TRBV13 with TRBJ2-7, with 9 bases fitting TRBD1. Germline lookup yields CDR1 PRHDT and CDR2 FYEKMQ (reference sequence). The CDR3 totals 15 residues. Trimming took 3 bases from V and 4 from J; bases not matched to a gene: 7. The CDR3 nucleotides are TGTGCCAGCAGCTTTCGCGGGACAGGGTCTTACGAGCAGTACTTC. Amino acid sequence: CASSFRGTGSYEQYF.

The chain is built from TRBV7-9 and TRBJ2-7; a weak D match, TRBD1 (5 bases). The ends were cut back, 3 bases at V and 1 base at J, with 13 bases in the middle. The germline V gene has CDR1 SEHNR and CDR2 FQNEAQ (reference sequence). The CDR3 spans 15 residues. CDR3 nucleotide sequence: TGTGCCAGCAGCTTCGGAATGGACAATTCCTACGAGCAGTACTTC. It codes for CASSFGMDNSYEQYF.

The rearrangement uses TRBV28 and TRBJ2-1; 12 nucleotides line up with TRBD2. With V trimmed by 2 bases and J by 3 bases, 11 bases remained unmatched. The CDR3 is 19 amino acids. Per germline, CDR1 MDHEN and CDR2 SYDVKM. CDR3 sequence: CASSLPTRTSGDIYNEQFF. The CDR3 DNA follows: TGTGCCAGCAGTTTACCTACGAGGACTAGCGGGGACATCTACAATGAGCAGTTCTTC.

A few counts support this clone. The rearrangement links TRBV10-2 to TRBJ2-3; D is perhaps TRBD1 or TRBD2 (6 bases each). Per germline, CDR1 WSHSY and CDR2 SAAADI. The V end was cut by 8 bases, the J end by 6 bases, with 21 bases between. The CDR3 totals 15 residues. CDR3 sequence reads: CASRGSGGGGDTQYF. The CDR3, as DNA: TGCGCCAGCCGAGGTAGCGGTGGGGGCGGGGATACGCAGTATTTT.

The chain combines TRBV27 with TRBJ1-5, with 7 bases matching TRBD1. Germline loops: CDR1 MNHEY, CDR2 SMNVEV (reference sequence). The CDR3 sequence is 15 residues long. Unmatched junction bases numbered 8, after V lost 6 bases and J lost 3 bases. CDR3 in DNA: TGTGCCAGCAGGCAAAGACAGGGAATCAATCAGCCCCAGCATTTT. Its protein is CASRQRQGINQPQHF.

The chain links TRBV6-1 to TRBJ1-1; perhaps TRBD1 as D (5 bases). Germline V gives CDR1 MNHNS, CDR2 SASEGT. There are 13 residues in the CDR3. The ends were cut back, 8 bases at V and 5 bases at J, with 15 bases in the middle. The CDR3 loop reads CASFEGSGTEAFF. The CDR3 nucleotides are TGTGCCAGCTTCGAGGGGTCGGGAACTGAAGCTTTCTTT.

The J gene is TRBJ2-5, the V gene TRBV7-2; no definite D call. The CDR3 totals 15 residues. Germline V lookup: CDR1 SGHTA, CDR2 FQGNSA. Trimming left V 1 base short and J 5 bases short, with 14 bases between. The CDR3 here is CASSLGLFLHETQYF. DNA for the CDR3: TGTGCCAGCAGCTTAGGATTGTTTTTGCACGAGACCCAGTACTTC.

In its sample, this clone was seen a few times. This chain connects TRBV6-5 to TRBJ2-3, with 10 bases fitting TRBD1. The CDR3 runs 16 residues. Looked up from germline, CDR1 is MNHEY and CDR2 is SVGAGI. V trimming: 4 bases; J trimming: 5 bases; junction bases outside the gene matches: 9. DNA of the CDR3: TGTGCCAGCAGTTTAGGATGGACAGGGGGAGGAGATACGCAGTATTTT. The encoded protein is CASSLGWTGGGDTQYF.